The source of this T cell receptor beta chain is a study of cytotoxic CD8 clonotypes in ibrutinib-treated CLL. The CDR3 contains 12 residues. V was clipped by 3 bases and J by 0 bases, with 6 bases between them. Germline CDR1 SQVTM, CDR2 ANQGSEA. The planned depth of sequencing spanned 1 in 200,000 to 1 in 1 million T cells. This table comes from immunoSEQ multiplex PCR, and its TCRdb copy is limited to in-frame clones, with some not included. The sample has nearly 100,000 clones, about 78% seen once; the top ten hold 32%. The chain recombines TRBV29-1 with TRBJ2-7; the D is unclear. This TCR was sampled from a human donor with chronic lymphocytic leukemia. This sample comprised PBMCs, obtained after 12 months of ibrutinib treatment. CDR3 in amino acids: CSVEESSYEQYF. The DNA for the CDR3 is TGCAGCGTTGAGGAGAGCTCCTACGAGCAGTACTTC.